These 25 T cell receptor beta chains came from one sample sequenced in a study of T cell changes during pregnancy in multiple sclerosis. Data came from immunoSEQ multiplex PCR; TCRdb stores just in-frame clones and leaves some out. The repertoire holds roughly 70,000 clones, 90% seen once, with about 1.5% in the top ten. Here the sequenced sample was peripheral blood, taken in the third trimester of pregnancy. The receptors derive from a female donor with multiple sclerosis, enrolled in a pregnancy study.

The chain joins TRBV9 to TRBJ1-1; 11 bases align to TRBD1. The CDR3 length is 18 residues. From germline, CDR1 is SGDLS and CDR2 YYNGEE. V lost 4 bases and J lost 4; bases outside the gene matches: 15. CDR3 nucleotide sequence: TGTGCCAGCAGCACCCTCCCGGGGACAGGGGGAGGGGGCACTGAAGCTTTCTTT. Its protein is CASSTLPGTGGGGTEAFF.

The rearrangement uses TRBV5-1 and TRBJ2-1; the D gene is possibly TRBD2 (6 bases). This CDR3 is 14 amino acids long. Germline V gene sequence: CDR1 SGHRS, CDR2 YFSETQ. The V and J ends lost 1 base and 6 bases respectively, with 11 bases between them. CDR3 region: CASSLFLASNEQFF. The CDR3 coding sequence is TGCGCCAGCAGCTTGTTTCTAGCGAGCAATGAGCAGTTCTTC.

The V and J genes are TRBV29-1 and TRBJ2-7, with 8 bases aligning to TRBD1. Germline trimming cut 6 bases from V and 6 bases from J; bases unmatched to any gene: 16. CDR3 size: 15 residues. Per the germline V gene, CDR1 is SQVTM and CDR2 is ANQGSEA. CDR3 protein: CSVAGQGKVTGEQYF. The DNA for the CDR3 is TGCAGCGTCGCTGGACAGGGAAAGGTAACCGGCGAGCAGTACTTC.

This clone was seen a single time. The CDR3 region is CASSYGSRAEQYF. The DNA for the CDR3 is TGTGCCAGCAGTTACGGTTCCAGGGCCGAGCAGTACTTC. This sequence joins TRBV6-6 and TRBJ2-7; D is perhaps TRBD1 (5 bases). The germline gives CDR1 MNHNY, CDR2 SVGAGI (reference sequence). The ends were cut back, 2 bases at V and 6 bases at J, with 11 bases in the middle. This CDR3 comprises 13 residues.

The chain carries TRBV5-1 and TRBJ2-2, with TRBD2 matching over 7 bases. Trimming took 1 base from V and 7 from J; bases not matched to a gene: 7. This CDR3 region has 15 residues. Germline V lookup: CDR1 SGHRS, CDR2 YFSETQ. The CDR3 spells CASSLSWEGVGELFF. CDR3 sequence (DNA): TGCGCCAGCAGCTTGTCGTGGGAGGGAGTCGGGGAGCTGTTTTTT. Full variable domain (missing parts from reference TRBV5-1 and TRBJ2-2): KAGVTQTPRYLIKTRGQQVTLSCSPISGHRSVSWYQQTPGQGLQFLFEYFSETQRNKGNFPGRFSGRQFSNSRSEMNVSTLELGDSALYLCASSLSWEGVGELFFGEGSRLTVL.

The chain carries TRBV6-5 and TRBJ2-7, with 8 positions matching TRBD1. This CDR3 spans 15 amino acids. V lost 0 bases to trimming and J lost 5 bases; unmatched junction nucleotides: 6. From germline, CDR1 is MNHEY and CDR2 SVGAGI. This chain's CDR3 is CASSYSLAGGDEQYF. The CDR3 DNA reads TGTGCCAGCAGTTACTCGTTGGCAGGGGGCGACGAGCAGTACTTC.

The CDR3 DNA reads as TGTGCCAGCAGCTTACCCGGACTAGCGGGGGCAGAGAACACCGGGGAGCTGTTTTTT. Protein product: CASSLPGLAGAENTGELFF. The V gene is TRBV7-6, the J gene TRBJ2-2; 13 nucleotides align to TRBD2. The CDR3 contains 19 residues. Trimming took 2 bases from V and 1 from J; bases not matched to a gene: 7. CDR1 is SGHVS, CDR2 FNYEAQ, per germline.

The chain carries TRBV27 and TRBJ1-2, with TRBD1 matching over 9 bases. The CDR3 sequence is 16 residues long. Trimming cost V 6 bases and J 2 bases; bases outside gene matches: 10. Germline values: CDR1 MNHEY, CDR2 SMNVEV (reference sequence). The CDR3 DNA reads TGTGCCAGCAGCAAGTTACAGGGGGCCCTAAACTATGGCTACACCTTC. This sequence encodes CASSKLQGALNYGYTF.

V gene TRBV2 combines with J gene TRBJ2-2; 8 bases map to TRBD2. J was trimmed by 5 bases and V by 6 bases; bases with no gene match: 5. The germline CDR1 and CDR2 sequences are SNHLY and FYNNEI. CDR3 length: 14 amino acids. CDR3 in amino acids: CASRALAATGELFF. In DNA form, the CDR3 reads TGTGCCAGCAGGGCACTAGCGGCGACCGGGGAGCTGTTTTTT. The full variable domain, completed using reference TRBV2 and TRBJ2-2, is EPEVTQTPSHQVTQMGQEVILRCVPISNHLYFYWYRQILGQKVEFLVSFYNNEISEKSEIFDDQFSVERPDGSNFTLKIRSTKLEDSAMYFCASRALAATGELFFGEGSRLTVL.

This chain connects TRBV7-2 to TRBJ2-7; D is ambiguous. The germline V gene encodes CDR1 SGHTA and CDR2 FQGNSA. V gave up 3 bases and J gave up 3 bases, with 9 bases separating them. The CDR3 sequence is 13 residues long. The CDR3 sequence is CASSFEVNYEQYF. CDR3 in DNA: TGTGCCAGCAGCTTCGAGGTAAACTACGAGCAGTACTTC.

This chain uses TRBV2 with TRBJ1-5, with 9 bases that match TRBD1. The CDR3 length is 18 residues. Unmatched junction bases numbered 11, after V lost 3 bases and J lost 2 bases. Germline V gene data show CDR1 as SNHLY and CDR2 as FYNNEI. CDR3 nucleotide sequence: TGTGCCAGCAGTGACCCGGGACAGGGACTAAGTGGCAATCAGCCCCAGCATTTT. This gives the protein CASSDPGQGLSGNQPQHF.

The CDR3, as DNA: TGTGCCAGTACCCGGACAGGGGGCCCTAATCAGCCCCAGCATTTT. It codes for CASTRTGGPNQPQHF. The chain joins TRBV19 to TRBJ1-5, with 11 bases fitting TRBD1. The V gene end was trimmed by 7 bases and the J gene end by 4 bases; junction bases not matched to a gene: 6. The CDR3 has 15 amino acids. Germline assignment: CDR1 LNHDA and CDR2 SQIVND (reference sequence). The whole variable domain, filled in from reference TRBV19 and TRBJ1-5, reads DGGITQSPKYLFRKEGQNVTLSCEQNLNHDAMYWYRQDPGQGLRLIYYSQIVNDFQKGDIAEGYSVSREKKESFPLTVTSAQKNPTAFYLCASTRTGGPNQPQHFGDGTRLSIL.

CDR3 region: CASSPRSGTGPSGANVLTF. The CDR3 bases are TGTGCCAGCTCACCCAGGAGCGGGACAGGGCCCTCTGGGGCCAACGTCCTGACTTTC. The chain carries TRBV18 and TRBJ2-6; TRBD1 matches 9 bases. The CDR3 has 19 amino acids. V lost 3 bases to trimming and J lost 0 bases; unmatched junction nucleotides: 9. Germline values: CDR1 KGHSH, CDR2 LQKENI.

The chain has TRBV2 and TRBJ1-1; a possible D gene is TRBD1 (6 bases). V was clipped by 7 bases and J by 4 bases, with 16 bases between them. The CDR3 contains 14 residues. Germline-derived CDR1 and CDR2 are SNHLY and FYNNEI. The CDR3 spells CASTGVVTGTEAFF. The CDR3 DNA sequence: TGTGCCAGCACTGGGGTGGTGACAGGCACTGAAGCTTTCTTT. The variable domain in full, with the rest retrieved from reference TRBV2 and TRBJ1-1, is EPEVTQTPSHQVTQMGQEVILRCVPISNHLYFYWYRQILGQKVEFLVSFYNNEISEKSEIFDDQFSVERPDGSNFTLKIRSTKLEDSAMYFCASTGVVTGTEAFFGQGTRLTVV.

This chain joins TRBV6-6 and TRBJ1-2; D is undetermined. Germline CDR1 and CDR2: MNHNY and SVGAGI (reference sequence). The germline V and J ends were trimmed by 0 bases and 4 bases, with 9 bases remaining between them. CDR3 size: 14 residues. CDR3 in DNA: TGTGCCAGCAGTTACTCGACCGAGGGCTATGGCTACACCTTC. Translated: CASSYSTEGYGYTF.

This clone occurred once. For the CDR3, the DNA is TGTGCCAGCAGTTACTCGCCCGGGACAGAAGAGACCCAGTACTTC. Its translation: CASSYSPGTEETQYF. The chain recombines TRBV6-5 with TRBJ2-5; 7 bases are shared with TRBD1. Germline CDR1 reads MNHEY; CDR2 reads SVGAGI. The CDR3 loop spans 15 amino acids. The V gene end was trimmed by 0 bases and the J gene end by 3 bases; junction bases not matched to a gene: 4.

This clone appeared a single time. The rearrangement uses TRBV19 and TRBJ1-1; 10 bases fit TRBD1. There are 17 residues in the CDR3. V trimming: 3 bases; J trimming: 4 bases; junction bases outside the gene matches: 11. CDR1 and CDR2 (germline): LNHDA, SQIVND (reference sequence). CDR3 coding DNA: TGTGCCAGTAGTATGGGTCGGGACAGGGGTGGAATCACTGAAGCTTTCTTT. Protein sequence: CASSMGRDRGGITEAFF.

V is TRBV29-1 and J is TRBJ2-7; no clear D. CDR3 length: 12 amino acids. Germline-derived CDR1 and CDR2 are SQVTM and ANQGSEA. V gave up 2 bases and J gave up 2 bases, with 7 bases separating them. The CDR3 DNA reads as TGCAGCGTTGAATTGCAGGCCTACGAGCAGTACTTC. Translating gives CSVELQAYEQYF.

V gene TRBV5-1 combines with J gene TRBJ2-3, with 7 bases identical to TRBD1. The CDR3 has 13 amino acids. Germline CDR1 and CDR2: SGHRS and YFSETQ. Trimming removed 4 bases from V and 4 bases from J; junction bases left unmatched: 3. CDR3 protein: CASSQGDADTQYF. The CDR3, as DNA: TGCGCCAGCAGCCAGGGGGACGCAGATACGCAGTATTTT.

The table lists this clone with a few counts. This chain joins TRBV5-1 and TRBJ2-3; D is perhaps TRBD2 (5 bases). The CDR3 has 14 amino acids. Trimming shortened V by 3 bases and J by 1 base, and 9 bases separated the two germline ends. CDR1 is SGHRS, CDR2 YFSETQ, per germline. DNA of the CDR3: TGCGCCAGCAGCTATTATAGCGGCACAGATACGCAGTATTTT. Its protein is CASSYYSGTDTQYF.

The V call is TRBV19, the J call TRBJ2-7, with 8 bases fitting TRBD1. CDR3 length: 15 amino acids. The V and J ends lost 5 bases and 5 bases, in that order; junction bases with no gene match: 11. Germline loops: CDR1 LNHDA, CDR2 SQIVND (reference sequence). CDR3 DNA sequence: TGTGCCAGTAGTCTTGAGGACAGGGCCGGGGACGAGCAGTACTTC. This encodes CASSLEDRAGDEQYF.

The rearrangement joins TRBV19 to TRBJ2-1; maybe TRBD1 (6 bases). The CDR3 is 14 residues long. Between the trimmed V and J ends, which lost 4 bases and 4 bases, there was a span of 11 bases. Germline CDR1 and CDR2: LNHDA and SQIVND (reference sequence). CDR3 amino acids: CASSTGQQYNEQFF. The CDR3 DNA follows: TGTGCCAGTAGTACCGGACAGCAGTACAATGAGCAGTTCTTC.

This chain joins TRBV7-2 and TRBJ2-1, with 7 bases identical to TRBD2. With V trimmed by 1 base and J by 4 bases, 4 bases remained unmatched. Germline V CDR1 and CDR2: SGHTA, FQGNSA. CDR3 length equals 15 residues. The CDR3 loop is CASSLVASGYNEQFF. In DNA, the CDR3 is TGTGCCAGCAGCTTAGTTGCTAGCGGTTACAATGAGCAGTTCTTC.

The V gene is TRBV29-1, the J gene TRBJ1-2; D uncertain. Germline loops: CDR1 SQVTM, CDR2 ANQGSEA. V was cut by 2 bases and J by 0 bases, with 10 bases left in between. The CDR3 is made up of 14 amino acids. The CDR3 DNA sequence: TGCAGCGTTGAATTGACATCTGCTAACTATGGCTACACCTTC. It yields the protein CSVELTSANYGYTF.

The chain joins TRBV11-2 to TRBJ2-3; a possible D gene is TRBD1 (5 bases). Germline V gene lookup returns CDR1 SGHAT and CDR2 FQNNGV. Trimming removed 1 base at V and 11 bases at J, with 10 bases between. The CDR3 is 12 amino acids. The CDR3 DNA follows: TGTGCCAGCAGCTTAGTCAGGGCTATGCAGTATTTT. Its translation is CASSLVRAMQYF.